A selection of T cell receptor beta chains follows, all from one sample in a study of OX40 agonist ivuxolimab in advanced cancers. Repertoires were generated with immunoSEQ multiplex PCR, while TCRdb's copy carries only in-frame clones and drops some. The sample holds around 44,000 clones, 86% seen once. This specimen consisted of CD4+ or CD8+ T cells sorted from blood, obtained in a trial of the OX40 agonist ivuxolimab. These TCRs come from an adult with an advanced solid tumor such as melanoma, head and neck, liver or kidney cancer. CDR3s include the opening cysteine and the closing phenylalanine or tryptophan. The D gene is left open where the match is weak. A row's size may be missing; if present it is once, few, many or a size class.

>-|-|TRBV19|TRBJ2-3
TGTGCCACTTCCGGAAGCGGGTGGACAGATACGCAGTATTTT
CATSGSGWTDTQYF
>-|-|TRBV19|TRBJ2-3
TGTGCCAGTAGTAGGAGGGGACCAAGCACAGATACGCAGTATTTT
CASSRRGPSTDTQYF
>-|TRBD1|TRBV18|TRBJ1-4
TGTGCCAGCTCACCGGACAGGGGTGGAGAAAAACTGTTTTTT
CASSPDRGGEKLFF
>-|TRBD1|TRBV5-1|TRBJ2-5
TGCGCCAGCAGCCTCGGCAGGGGGCAAGAGACCCAGTACTTC
CASSLGRGQETQYF
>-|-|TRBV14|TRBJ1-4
TGTGCCAGCAGCCAATCGACCCCAAAGCTGTTTTTT
CASSQSTPKLFF
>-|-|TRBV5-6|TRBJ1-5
TGTGCCAGCAGCTTGTGGCAGATGAATAGCAATCAGCCCCAGCATTTT
CASSLWQMNSNQPQHF
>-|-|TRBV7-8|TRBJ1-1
TGTGCCAGCAGTCGAACAGGGCTCGGCACTGAAGCTTTCTTT
CASSRTGLGTEAFF
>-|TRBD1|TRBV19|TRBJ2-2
TGTGCCAGTAACGACAGGGGTGGGGCCGGGGAGCTGTTTTTT
CASNDRGGAGELFF
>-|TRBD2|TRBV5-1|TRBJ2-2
TGCGCCAGCAGCTTGGGTTCGGGGGGAAACACCGGGGAGCTGTTTTTT
CASSLGSGGNTGELFF
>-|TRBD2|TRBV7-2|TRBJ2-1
TGTGCCAGCAGCTTGACTAGCGGGTTTTACAATGAGCAGTTCTTC
CASSLTSGFYNEQFF
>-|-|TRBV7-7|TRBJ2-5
TGTGCCAGCAGCCCGGACCGAGAGACCCAGTACTTC
CASSPDRETQYF
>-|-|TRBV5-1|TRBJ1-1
TGCGCCAGCAGCGGGGGGCTTGGGGACACTGAAGCTTTCTTT
CASSGGLGDTEAFF
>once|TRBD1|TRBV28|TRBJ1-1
TGTGCCAGCAGCCCATCAGGGGGCGCGGGCCTCTGGGGGGCTTTCTTT
CASSPSGGAGLWGAFF
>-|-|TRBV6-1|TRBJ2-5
TGTGCCAGCAGTTCACTAGGGTATAGTGAAGAGACCCAGTACTTC
CASSSLGYSEETQYF
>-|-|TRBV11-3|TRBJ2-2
TGTGCCAGCAGCTCCGGCCTTAGACAGTCGAACACCGGGGAGCTGTTTTTT
CASSSGLRQSNTGELFF
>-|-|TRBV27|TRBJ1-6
TGTGCCAGCAGTCACCAAGGGAATTCACCCCTCCACTTT
CASSHQGNSPLHF
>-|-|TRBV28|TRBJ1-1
TGTGCCAGCAGTTTAAATCTGAACACTGAAGCTTTCTTT
CASSLNLNTEAFF
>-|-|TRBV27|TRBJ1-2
TGTGCCAGCAGTTTAACCCCCCGAGACTATGGCTACACCTTC
CASSLTPRDYGYTF
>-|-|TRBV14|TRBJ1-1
TGTGCCAGCCGCCAAGGTGGAAGAAGGACTGAAGCTTTCTTT
CASRQGGRRTEAFF
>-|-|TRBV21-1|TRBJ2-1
TGTGCCAGCTTTGCCCGGAGGGCCTACAATGAGCAGTTCTTC
CASFARRAYNEQFF
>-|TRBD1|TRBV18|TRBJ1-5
TGTGCCAGCTCGGGCCAAACCGGGACAGGGGAACAGCCCCAGCATTTT
CASSGQTGTGEQPQHF
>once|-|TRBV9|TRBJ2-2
TGTGCCAGCAGCGTAGTCGACGGGGCGAACACCGGGGAGCTGTTTTTT
CASSVVDGANTGELFF
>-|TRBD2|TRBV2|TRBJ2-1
TGTGCCAGCAGGGCCCGACTAGCGGGAGGCTCGCGTACCAATGAGCAGTTCTTC
CASRARLAGGSRTNEQFF
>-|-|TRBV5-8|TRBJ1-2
TGTGCCAGCAATTCCCCTCGGAGTCCGCGTGGCTACACCTTC
CASNSPRSPRGYTF
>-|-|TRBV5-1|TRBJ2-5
TGCGCCAGCAGCTTGGGCGAGGAGACCCAGTACTTC
CASSLGEETQYF
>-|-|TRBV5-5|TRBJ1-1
TGTGCCAGCAGCCGAGCAGGGTACACTGAAGCTTTCTTT
CASSRAGYTEAFF
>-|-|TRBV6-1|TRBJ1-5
TGTGCCAGCAGTGAAATTAGATGGTCCCAGCATTTT
CASSEIRWSQHF
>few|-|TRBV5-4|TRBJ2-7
TGTGCCAGCAGATCCGCGACAGGAGCTGACGAGCAGTACTTC
CASRSATGADEQYF
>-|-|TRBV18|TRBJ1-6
TGTGCCAGCTCACTTCGGAATTCACCCCTCCACTTT
CASSLRNSPLHF
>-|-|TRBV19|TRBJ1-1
TGTGCCAGTAACGCAGGAGCAAAGAGGGCTCAAGGTGAAGCTTTCTTT
CASNAGAKRAQGEAFF
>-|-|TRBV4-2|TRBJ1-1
TGTGCCAGCAGCCGTGACCCGAACACTGAAGCTTTCTTT
CASSRDPNTEAFF
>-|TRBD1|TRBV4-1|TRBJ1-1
TGCGCCAGCAGCCAAGGGCCCGGGGCAGGGGGCATGGGGGTTGAAGCTTTCTTT
CASSQGPGAGGMGVEAFF
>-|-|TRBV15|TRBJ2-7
TGTGCCACCAGCAGAGATCGCAGGTCCCACGAGCAGTACTTC
CATSRDRRSHEQYF
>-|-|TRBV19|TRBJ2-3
TGTGCCAGTAGTGCCAGCGGATTGCGAGATACGCAGTATTTT
CASSASGLRDTQYF
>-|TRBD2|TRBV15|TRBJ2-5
TGTGCCACCAGCCGGGGGGGACCCCAAGAGACCCAGTACTTC
CATSRGGPQETQYF
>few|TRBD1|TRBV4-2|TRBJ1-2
TGTGCCAGCAGCCAAGTGACAGGGGGCCACTATGGCTACACCTTC
CASSQVTGGHYGYTF
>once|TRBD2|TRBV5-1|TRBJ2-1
TGCGCCAGCAGCTTGGGAGGGACTAGCGGGAGTGATGAGCAGTTCTTC
CASSLGGTSGSDEQFF
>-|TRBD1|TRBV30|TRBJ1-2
TGTGCCTGGAGAATCCCAGGGGGGGGGAGCTACACCTTC
CAWRIPGGGSYTF
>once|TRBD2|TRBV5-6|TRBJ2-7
TGTGCCAGCAGCGTAGCTAGCGGGAGGGTACACGAGCAGTACTTC
CASSVASGRVHEQYF
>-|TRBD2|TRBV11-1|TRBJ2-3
TGTGCCAGCACGGAGCGGGGGGACACAGATACGCAGTATTTT
CASTERGDTDTQYF
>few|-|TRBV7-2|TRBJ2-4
TGTGCCAGCAGCTTACTGTATATTGAAAACATTCAGTACTTC
CASSLLYIENIQYF
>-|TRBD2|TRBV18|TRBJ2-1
TGTGCCAGCTCACCAACTACTAGCGGCCGATCCTACAATGAGCAGTTCTTC
CASSPTTSGRSYNEQFF
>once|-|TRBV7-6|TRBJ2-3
TGTGCCAGCAGTCCCTCCTCTAGCACAGATACGCAGTATTTT
CASSPSSSTDTQYF
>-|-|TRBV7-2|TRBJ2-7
TGTGCCAGCAGCTTACAGGGACCCTCCTACGAGCAGTACTTC
CASSLQGPSYEQYF
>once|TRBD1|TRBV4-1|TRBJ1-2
TGCGCCAGCAGCCAACGGGACAGCTATGGCTACACCTTC
CASSQRDSYGYTF
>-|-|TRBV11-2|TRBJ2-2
TGTGCCAGCAGCTTTGGCGGATACACCGGGGAGCTGTTTTTT
CASSFGGYTGELFF
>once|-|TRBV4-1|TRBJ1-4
TGCGCCAGCAGCCATGTCCGGGGTCAGAATGAAAAACTGTTTTTT
CASSHVRGQNEKLFF
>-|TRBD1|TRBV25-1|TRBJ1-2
TGTGCCAGCAGTGAGACAGGGGGCAAGGATGGCTACACCTTC
CASSETGGKDGYTF
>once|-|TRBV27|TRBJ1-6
TGTGCCAGCAGTTTTTCCACGGCGGGCTCCTATAATTCACCCCTCCACTTT
CASSFSTAGSYNSPLHF